This T cell receptor beta chain appears in the sequencing data of a study of regulatory T cells in long-lasting Graves disease. CDR3-region Arm-PCR and iRepertoire HTBI primers produced the TCR beta libraries. One entry per CDR3 protein results from TCRdb running MiXCR on the multiplex PCR reads. The table has roughly 610,000 distinct CDR3 sequences, approximately 16% seen once. V was clipped by 3 bases and J by 0 bases, with 9 bases between them. CDR1 and CDR2 from the germline V gene are KGHSH and LQKENI. The CDR3 runs to 14 residues. Time point given: newly diagnosed GD, antithyroid drugs for less than 3 months. The TCR library used RNA extracted from PBMCs. This clonotype was picked up many times. A further study also used this sample, focusing on T cells in Graves' hyperthyroidism and ophthalmopathy.

The sample was peripheral blood mononuclear cells (PBMCs), taken at new diagnosis, from a patient treated with antithyroid drugs. V and J are TRBV18 and TRBJ2-7; D is possibly TRBD2 (6 bases). The TCR comes from a man between 18 and 35 years old with Graves disease. The chain's CDR3 is CASSPQEGSYEQYF. The CDR3 region has the DNA TGTGCCAGCTCACCTCAGGAGGGCTCCTACGAGCAGTACTTC.